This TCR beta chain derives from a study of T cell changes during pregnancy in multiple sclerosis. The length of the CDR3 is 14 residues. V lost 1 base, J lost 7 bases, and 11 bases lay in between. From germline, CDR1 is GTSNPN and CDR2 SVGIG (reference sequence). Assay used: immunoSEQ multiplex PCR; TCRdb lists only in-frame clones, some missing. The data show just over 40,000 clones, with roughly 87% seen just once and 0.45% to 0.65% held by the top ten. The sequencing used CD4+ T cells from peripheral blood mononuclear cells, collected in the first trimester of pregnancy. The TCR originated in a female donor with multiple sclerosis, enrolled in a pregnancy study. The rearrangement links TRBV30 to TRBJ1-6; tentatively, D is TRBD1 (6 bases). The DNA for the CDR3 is TGTGCCTGGAGTGCAGGACAGAGCAATTCACCCCTCCACTTT. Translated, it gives CAWSAGQSNSPLHF.